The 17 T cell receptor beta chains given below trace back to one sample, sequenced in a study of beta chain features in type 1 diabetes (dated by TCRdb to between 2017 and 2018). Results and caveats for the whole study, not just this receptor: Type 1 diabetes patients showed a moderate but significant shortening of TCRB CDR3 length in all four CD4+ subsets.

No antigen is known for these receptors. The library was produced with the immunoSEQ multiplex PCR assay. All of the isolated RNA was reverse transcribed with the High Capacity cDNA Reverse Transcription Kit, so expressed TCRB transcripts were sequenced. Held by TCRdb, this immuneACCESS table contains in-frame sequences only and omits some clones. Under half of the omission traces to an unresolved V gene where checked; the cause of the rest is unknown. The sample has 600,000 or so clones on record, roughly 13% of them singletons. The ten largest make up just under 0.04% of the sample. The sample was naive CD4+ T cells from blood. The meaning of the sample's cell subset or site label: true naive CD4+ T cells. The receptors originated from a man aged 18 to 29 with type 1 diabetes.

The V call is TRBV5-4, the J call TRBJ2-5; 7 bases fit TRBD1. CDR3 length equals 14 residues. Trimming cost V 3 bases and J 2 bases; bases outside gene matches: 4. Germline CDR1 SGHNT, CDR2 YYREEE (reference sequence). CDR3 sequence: CASSWGTAQETQYF. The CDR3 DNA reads TGTGCCAGCAGCTGGGGGACAGCGCAAGAGACCCAGTACTTC.

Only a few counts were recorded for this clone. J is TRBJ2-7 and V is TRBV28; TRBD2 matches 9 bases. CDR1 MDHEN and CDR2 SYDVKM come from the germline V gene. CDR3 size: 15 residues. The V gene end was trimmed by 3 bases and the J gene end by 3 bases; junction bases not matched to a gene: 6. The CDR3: CASSFRLAGVYEQYF. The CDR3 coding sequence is TGTGCCAGCAGTTTTCGGTTAGCGGGGGTCTACGAGCAGTACTTC.

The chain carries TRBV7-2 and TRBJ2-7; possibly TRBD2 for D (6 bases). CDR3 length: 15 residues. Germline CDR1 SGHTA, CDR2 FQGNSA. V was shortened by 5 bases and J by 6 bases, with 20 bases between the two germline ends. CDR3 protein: CASSHRGLPFSEQYF. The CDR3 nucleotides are TGTGCCAGCAGCCATCGGGGACTCCCTTTCTCCGAGCAGTACTTC. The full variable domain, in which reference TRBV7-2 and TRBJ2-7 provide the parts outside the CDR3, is GAGVSQSPSNKVTEKGKDVELRCDPISGHTALYWYRQSLGQGLEFLIYFQGNSAPDKSGLPSDRFSAERTGGSVSTLTIQRTQQEDSAVYLCASSHRGLPFSEQYFGPGTRLTVT.

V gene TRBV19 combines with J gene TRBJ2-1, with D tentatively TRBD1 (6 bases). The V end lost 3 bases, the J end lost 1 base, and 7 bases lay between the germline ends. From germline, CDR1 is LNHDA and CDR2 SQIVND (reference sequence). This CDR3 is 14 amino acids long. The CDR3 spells CASSMDSSYNEQFF. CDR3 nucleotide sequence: TGTGCCAGTAGTATGGACAGTTCCTACAATGAGCAGTTCTTC.

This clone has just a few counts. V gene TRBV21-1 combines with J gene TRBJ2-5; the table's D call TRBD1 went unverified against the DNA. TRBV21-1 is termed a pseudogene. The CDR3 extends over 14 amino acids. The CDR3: CASSNWTGEETQYF. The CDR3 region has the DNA TGTGCCAGCAGCAACTGGACAGGGGAAGAGACCCAGTACTTC.

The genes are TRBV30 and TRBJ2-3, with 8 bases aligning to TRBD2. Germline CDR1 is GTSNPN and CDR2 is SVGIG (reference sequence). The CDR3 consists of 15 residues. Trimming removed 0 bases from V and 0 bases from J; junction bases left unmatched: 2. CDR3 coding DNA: TGTGCCTGGAGTGTAACTAGCGGTAGCACAGATACGCAGTATTTT. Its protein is CAWSVTSGSTDTQYF. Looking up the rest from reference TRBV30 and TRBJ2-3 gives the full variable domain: SQTIHQWPATLVQPVGSPLSLECTVEGTSNPNLYWYRQAAGRGLQLLFYSVGIGQISSEVPQNLSASRPQDRQFILSSKKLLLSDSGFYLCAWSVTSGSTDTQYFGPGTRLTVL.

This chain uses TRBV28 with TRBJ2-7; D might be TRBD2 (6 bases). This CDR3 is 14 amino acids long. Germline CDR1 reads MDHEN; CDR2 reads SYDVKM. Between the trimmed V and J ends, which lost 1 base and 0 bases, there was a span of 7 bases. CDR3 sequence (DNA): TGTGCCAGCAGTTTATTGGACTACTCCTACGAGCAGTACTTC. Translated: CASSLLDYSYEQYF.

CDR3 nucleotides: TGTGCCAGCCGTCAGGGGGCTCCATGGGAGACCCAGTACTTC. It is translated as CASRQGAPWETQYF. The V gene is TRBV19, the J gene TRBJ2-5, with 8 bases lining up with TRBD1. Germline values: CDR1 LNHDA, CDR2 SQIVND (reference sequence). Losses at the gene ends were 9 bases for V and 5 bases for J; bases not matched to a gene: 11. This CDR3 has 14 residues.

CDR3 bases: TGCGCCAGCAGCTTTTCCCGCGACGATACGCAGTATTTT. The encoded protein is CASSFSRDDTQYF. The genes are TRBV5-1 and TRBJ2-3; D uncertain. V gave up 2 bases and J gave up 6 bases, with 10 bases separating them. CDR1 is SGHRS, CDR2 YFSETQ, per germline. The CDR3 consists of 13 residues.

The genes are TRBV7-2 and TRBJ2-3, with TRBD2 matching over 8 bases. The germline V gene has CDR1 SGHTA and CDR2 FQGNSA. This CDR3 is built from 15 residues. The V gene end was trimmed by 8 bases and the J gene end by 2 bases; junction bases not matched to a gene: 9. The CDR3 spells CASRPAGGNTDTQYF. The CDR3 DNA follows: TGTGCCAGCCGTCCTGCGGGAGGTAACACAGATACGCAGTATTTT.

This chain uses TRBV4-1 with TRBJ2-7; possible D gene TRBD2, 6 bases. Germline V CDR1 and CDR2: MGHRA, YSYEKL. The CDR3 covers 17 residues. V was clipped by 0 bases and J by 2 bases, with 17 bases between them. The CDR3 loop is CASSQDGGTPLAYEQYF. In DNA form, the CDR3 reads TGCGCCAGCAGCCAAGATGGGGGGACCCCGCTAGCCTACGAGCAGTACTTC.

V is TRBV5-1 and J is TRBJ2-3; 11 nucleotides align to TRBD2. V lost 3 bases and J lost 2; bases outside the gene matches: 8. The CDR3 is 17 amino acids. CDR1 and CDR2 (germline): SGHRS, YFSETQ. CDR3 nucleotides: TGCGCCAGCAGCTCATCCCTAGCGGGAGGTAACACAGATACGCAGTATTTT. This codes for CASSSSLAGGNTDTQYF.

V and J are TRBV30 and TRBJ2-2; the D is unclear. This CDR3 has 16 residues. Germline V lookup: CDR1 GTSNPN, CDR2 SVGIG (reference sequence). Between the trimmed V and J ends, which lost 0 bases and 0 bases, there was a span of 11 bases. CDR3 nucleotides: TGTGCCTGGAGTGTCCCGTCGGAAGCGAACACCGGGGAGCTGTTTTTT. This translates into CAWSVPSEANTGELFF.

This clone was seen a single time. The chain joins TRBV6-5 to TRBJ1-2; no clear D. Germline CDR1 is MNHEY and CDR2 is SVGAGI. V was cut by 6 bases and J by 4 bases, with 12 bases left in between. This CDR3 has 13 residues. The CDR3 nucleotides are TGTGCCAGCAGCCCCAACGGACTCTATGGCTACACCTTC. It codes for CASSPNGLYGYTF.

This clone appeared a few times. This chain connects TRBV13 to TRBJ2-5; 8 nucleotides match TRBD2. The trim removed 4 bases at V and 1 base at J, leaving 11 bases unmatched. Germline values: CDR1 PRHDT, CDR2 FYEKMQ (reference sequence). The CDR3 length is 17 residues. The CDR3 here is CASSSLTSEGSQETQYF. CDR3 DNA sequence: TGTGCCAGCAGCTCGTTGACTAGCGAGGGTTCCCAAGAGACCCAGTACTTC.

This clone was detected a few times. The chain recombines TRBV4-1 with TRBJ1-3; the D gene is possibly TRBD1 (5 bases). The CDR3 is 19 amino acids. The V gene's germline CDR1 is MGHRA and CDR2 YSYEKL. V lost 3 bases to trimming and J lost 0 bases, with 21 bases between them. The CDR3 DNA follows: TGCGCCAGCAGCCACCCTGGGCGGAGGGACCGGAGCTCTGGAAACACCATATATTTT. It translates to CASSHPGRRDRSSGNTIYF.

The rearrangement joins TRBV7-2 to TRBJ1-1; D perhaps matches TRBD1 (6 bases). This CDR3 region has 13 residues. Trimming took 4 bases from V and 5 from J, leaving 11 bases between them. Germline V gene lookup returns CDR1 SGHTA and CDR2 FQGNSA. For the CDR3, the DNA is TGTGCCAGCAGCTCAGGGGTACGGACTGAAGCTTTCTTT. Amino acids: CASSSGVRTEAFF.